A selection of T cell receptor beta chains follows, all from one sample in a study of Ad26.COV2.S vaccination and SARS-CoV-2 variants. The method was immunoSEQ multiplex PCR; TCRdb's version includes in-frame clones alone and lacks a portion of them. The sample holds roughly 380,000 clones; roughly 84% are singletons and the top ten take 3.4%. The sequencing used peripheral blood, collected in a trial of Ad26.COV2.S vaccine versus placebo. The receptors originated from a person aged 18 to 59 who received the Ad26.COV2.S COVID-19 vaccine or a placebo. CDR3s include the opening cysteine and the closing phenylalanine or tryptophan. The order of the fields is J gene, D gene, clone size, V gene, CDR3 protein, CDR3 DNA. The D gene is left open where the match is weak. Rows may omit the clone size; those that give it use once, few, many or a size class.

TRBJ2-1	-	-	TRBV4-1	CASSRLGAETNEQFF	TGCGCCAGCAGCCGCCTTGGGGCGGAGACTAATGAGCAGTTCTTC
TRBJ2-7	-	-	TRBV11-2	CASSSRGAPSFF	TGTGCCAGCAGCTCTCGGGGAGCCCCTTCATTCTTC
TRBJ1-1	-	once	TRBV30	CAWGTGGGTEAFF	TGTGCCTGGGGCACAGGTGGAGGAACTGAAGCTTTCTTT
TRBJ1-1	-	-	TRBV20-1	CSASQSAGRGTEAFF	TGCAGTGCTAGTCAGTCGGCGGGGCGTGGGACTGAAGCTTTCTTT
TRBJ1-2	-	-	TRBV12-3/TRBV12-4	CASGDYGYTF	TGTGCCAGCGGGGACTATGGCTACACCTTC
TRBJ1-3	TRBD1	-	TRBV7-9	CASSLQGESGNTIYF	TGTGCCAGCAGCCTCCAGGGGGAGTCCGGAAACACCATATATTTT
TRBJ1-5	-	once	TRBV10-3	CAISDASFTEPQHF	TGTGCCATCAGTGACGCATCTTTCACTGAGCCCCAGCATTTT
TRBJ2-1	-	-	TRBV7-2	CASSLRGDNEQFF	TGTGCCAGCAGCTTAAGGGGGGACAATGAGCAGTTCTTC
TRBJ2-7	TRBD2	-	TRBV10-3	CAIMGGGTSVYEQYF	TGTGCCATCATGGGCGGGGGGACCTCTGTGTACGAGCAGTACTTC
TRBJ1-3	-	once	TRBV6-1	CAISGYSGNTIYF	TGTGCCATCTCAGGGTACTCTGGAAACACCATATATTTT
TRBJ1-1	-	-	TRBV3-1/TRBV3-2	CASSPGTLNTEAFF	TGTGCCAGCAGCCCCGGGACTCTGAACACTGAAGCTTTCTTT
TRBJ2-7	-	few	TRBV6-4	CASSDSAQGFYEQYF	TGTGCCAGCAGTGACTCTGCCCAGGGTTTCTACGAGCAGTACTTC
TRBJ2-7	-	-	TRBV7-9	CASSSPPEGIYEQYF	TGTGCCAGCAGCTCGCCGCCGGAAGGTATCTACGAGCAGTACTTC
TRBJ1-6	-	-	TRBV14	CASGRGVNSPLHF	TGTGCCAGTGGCCGGGGTGTCAATTCACCCCTCCACTTT
TRBJ1-1	-	few	TRBV27	CASSLGRNTEAFF	TGTGCCAGCAGTTTAGGGAGGAACACTGAAGCTTTCTTT
TRBJ1-1	-	-	TRBV7-9	CASSFTAERSTEAFF	TGTGCCAGCAGCTTCACCGCGGAACGTAGCACTGAAGCTTTCTTT
TRBJ2-1	-	-	TRBV7-2	CASSHPLPDEQFF	TGTGCCAGCAGCCATCCTCTCCCCGATGAGCAGTTCTTC
TRBJ2-7	-	-	TRBV7-3	CASSPARTMSSYEQYF	TGTGCCAGCAGCCCAGCCCGGACCATGAGCTCCTACGAGCAGTACTTC
TRBJ2-2	TRBD1	-	TRBV7-3	CASSSDRANTGELFF	TGTGCCAGCAGCTCCGACAGGGCGAACACCGGGGAGCTGTTTTTT
TRBJ2-3	TRBD1	-	TRBV16	CASSQLTGWRTDTQYF	TGTGCCAGCAGCCAGCTGACAGGGTGGAGGACAGATACGCAGTATTTT
TRBJ2-7	-	-	TRBV12-5	CASGLAYGPSYEQYF	TGTGCTAGTGGTTTGGCCTACGGACCCTCCTACGAGCAGTACTTC
TRBJ1-4	TRBD1	-	TRBV30	CAWSVRDRAGPTNEKLFF	TGTGCCTGGAGTGTAAGGGACAGGGCGGGCCCAACTAATGAAAAACTGTTTTTT
TRBJ1-1	-	once	TRBV5-4	CAAGGTNTEAFF	TGTGCCGCAGGCGGGACCAACACTGAAGCTTTCTTT
TRBJ1-1	-	-	TRBV3-1/TRBV3-2	CASSQEALNTEAFF	TGTGCCAGCAGCCAAGAGGCATTGAACACTGAAGCTTTCTTT
TRBJ2-1	TRBD1	-	TRBV6-6	CASIYDRAFYNEQFF	TGTGCCAGCATCTACGACAGGGCCTTTTACAATGAGCAGTTCTTC
TRBJ1-1	-	once	TRBV19	CASSILPGNTEAFF	TGTGCCAGTAGTATCCTTCCCGGGAACACTGAAGCTTTCTTT
TRBJ2-7	TRBD2	few	TRBV20-1	CSASSLGLAGDLPYEQYF	TGCAGTGCTAGTTCCCTGGGGCTAGCGGGGGACCTCCCCTACGAGCAGTACTTC
TRBJ2-6	-	-	TRBV29-1	CSVGGGSGANVLTF	TGCAGCGTTGGCGGAGGGTCTGGGGCCAACGTCCTGACTTTC
TRBJ1-6	-	-	TRBV3-1/TRBV3-2	CASSQVWSPLHF	TGTGCCAGCAGCCAAGTTTGGTCACCCCTCCACTTT
TRBJ2-1	TRBD2	-	TRBV6-2/TRBV6-3	CASSTIWEGHNNEQFF	TGTGCCAGCAGTACTATCTGGGAGGGGCACAACAATGAGCAGTTCTTC
TRBJ2-7	TRBD2	few	TRBV11-1	CASSYNPGGTYEQYF	TGTGCCAGCAGCTATAACCCCGGGGGGACCTACGAGCAGTACTTC
TRBJ2-2	-	-	TRBV5-1	CASRPGLSNTGELFF	TGCGCCAGCAGGCCGGGACTTTCGAACACCGGGGAGCTGTTTTTT
TRBJ2-7	-	-	TRBV5-4	CASSLSSSYEQYF	TGTGCCAGCAGCCTTTCGTCCTCCTACGAGCAGTACTTC
TRBJ2-7	TRBD1	-	TRBV3-1/TRBV3-2	CASSQDCPGQGSCEQYF	TGTGCCAGCAGCCAAGATTGTCCGGGACAGGGATCCTGCGAGCAGTACTTC
TRBJ1-1	-	-	TRBV6-5	CASSYSGRNTEAFF	TGTGCCAGCAGTTACTCGGGACGGAACACTGAAGCTTTCTTT
TRBJ2-7	-	-	TRBV4-2	CASSQDFGGYEQYF	TGTGCCAGCAGCCAAGACTTCGGGGGCTACGAGCAGTACTTC
TRBJ1-4	-	once	TRBV4-2	CASSQDAREEKLFF	TGTGCCAGCAGCCAAGATGCGAGGGAAGAAAAACTGTTTTTT